This TCR beta chain was documented in a study of vaccination and CD4 T cells after COVID-19. Documented treatment: roughly nine-day PBMC culture with coronavirus spike peptide pools or control peptides (ViraFEST assay). Ahead of the COVID-19 pandemic (2011-2018), the CD4+ T cells of the unexposed donor were collected. At the Johns Hopkins FTIC core, DNA taken from cultured CD4+ T cells was sequenced by way of the Oncomine TCR Beta short-read assay. It was from cultured CD4+ T cells that genomic DNA was extracted. TCRdb passed the PCR reads through MiXCR, listing each CDR3 protein once. This sample has around 8,000 distinct CDR3 sequences, with more than 25% found just once. This clonotype ranks as medium-sized. As yet, its antigen is unknown. Germline-derived CDR1 and CDR2 are SGHTA and FQGTGA. The CDR3 is 15 amino acids. V lost 4 bases to trimming and J lost 2 bases; unmatched junction nucleotides: 5.

Sequenced material: CD4+ T cells from blood, cultured in vitro. The chain carries TRBV7-3 and TRBJ2-1, with 7 bases fitting TRBD1. The sequence came from a human donor in good health. The DNA for the CDR3 is TGTGCCAGCAGCTCCCCGGGACAGCCCTACAATGAGCAGTTCTTC. Protein product: CASSSPGQPYNEQFF.